These 23 T cell receptor beta chains originate from one sample sequenced in a study of shared clonotypes between healthy human individuals. Only in-frame clones appear in the TCRdb table, and some are missing; sequencing was by immunoSEQ multiplex PCR. The repertoire holds roughly 2.1 million clones, with 85% to 95% as singletons. The naive CD8 subset, CD45RO-negative cells positively selected for CCR7, excluded terminally differentiated effector memory CD45RA+ cells. Input material: naive CD8+ T cells from PBMCs. These TCRs come from a man between 18 and 29 years old in good health. Some clones in this sample may be carry-over from other donors' samples.

This clone appeared a few times. In DNA, the CDR3 is TGTGCCAGCAGCTTAGGACAGGGTATTTCTGAAGCTTTCTTT. It encodes CASSLGQGISEAFF. The chain couples TRBV7-9 to TRBJ1-1, with 7 bases lining up with TRBD1. V was clipped by 1 base and J by 6 bases; unmatched bases: 5. Germline V gene lookup returns CDR1 SEHNR and CDR2 FQNEAQ (reference sequence). The CDR3 has 14 amino acids.

The count of this clone is one. Here the CDR3 reads CASSQWEGAYYNEQFF. The CDR3 DNA sequence: TGCGCCAGCAGCCAATGGGAGGGAGCCTACTACAATGAGCAGTTCTTC. The chain employs TRBV4-1 and TRBJ2-1; 7 bases line up with TRBD2. In germline, CDR1 is MGHRA, CDR2 YSYEKL. The V gene end was trimmed by 2 bases and the J gene end by 3 bases; junction bases not matched to a gene: 7. This CDR3 is built from 16 residues.

As for this clone: Other DNA sequences of this sample code for an identical CDR3. The chain has TRBV9 and TRBJ2-7, with D possibly TRBD2 on 6 matching bases. The CDR3 sequence is 15 residues long. V lost 0 bases to trimming and J lost 4 bases, with 14 bases between them. Germline V CDR1 and CDR2: SGDLS, YYNGEE. The CDR3 protein is CASSVGVSGNYEQYF. In DNA form, the CDR3 reads TGTGCCAGCAGCGTAGGGGTTAGCGGAAATTACGAGCAGTACTTC.

The chain links TRBV7-9 to TRBJ2-1; no firm D call. The V gene's germline CDR1 is SEHNR and CDR2 FQNEAQ (reference sequence). V was trimmed by 2 bases and J by 8 bases, leaving 7 bases between them. This CDR3 is built from 12 residues. This CDR3 is CASSLLRDEQFF. Written as DNA, the CDR3 is TGTGCCAGCAGCTTATTAAGGGATGAGCAGTTCTTC.

J is TRBJ2-5 and V is TRBV27; D unresolved. The CDR3 consists of 13 residues. Trimming took 8 bases from V and 4 from J, leaving 14 bases between them. CDR1 and CDR2 from the germline V gene are MNHEY and SMNVEV (reference sequence). DNA of the CDR3: TGTGCCAGCGCCGTGGGTCAGAGAGAGACCCAGTACTTC. Its translation is CASAVGQRETQYF.

This chain uses TRBV4-1 with TRBJ2-5; no clear D gene. The assigned J gene may be wrong: the sequence end matches TRBJ2-7 better. The CDR3 extends over 13 amino acids. Germline values: CDR1 MGHRA, CDR2 YSYEKL. The CDR3, as DNA: TGCGCCAGCGGTTTCGGATCTTCCTACGAGCAGTACTTC. It is translated as CASGFGSSYEQYF.

The chain has TRBV4-1 and TRBJ2-7, with 9 bases matching TRBD1. The CDR3 is made up of 16 amino acids. Germline V gives CDR1 MGHRA, CDR2 YSYEKL. Trimming removed 1 base from V and 3 bases from J; junction bases left unmatched: 7. The CDR3 reads CASSQATGTGNYEQYF. The CDR3 nucleotides read TGCGCCAGCAGCCAAGCAACCGGGACAGGGAACTACGAGCAGTACTTC.

The count of this clone is one. The chain employs TRBV6-5 and TRBJ2-7, with D tentatively TRBD1 or TRBD2 (5 bases each). Trimming shortened V by 10 bases and J by 3 bases, and 16 bases separated the two germline ends. The CDR3 has 13 amino acids. Looked up from germline, CDR1 is MNHEY and CDR2 is SVGAGI. The CDR3 loop reads CATTMGVGYEQYF. CDR3 sequence (DNA): TGTGCCACCACCATGGGGGTGGGCTACGAGCAGTACTTC.

The CDR3 protein is CASSLWVGGTYEQYF. As DNA, the CDR3 is TGTGCCAGCAGCTTATGGGTGGGAGGAACCTACGAGCAGTACTTC. The chain joins TRBV7-3 to TRBJ2-7, with D maybe TRBD2 (6 bases). This CDR3 region has 15 residues. The V and J ends lost 2 bases and 2 bases respectively, with 13 bases between them. Germline-derived CDR1 and CDR2 are SGHTA and FQGTGA.

The V call is TRBV11-1, the J call TRBJ2-1, with TRBD2 matching 7 bases. From germline, CDR1 is SGHAT and CDR2 FQDESV (reference sequence). The J segment lost 0 bases and the V segment lost 5 bases, leaving 10 bases of the junction unmatched. The CDR3 loop spans 17 amino acids. The CDR3 spells CASSLWVGGSSYNEQFF. CDR3 DNA sequence: TGTGCCAGCAGCCTATGGGTGGGCGGGAGCTCCTACAATGAGCAGTTCTTC.

Only a few counts were recorded for this clone. The chain employs TRBV27 and TRBJ2-2; possibly TRBD1 for D (5 bases). Germline V gives CDR1 MNHEY, CDR2 SMNVEV (reference sequence). The CDR3 has 14 residues. V lost 3 bases and J 3 bases, leaving 8 bases between the germline ends. For the CDR3, the DNA is TGTGCCAGCAGTTTTTTCAGGGACACCGGGGAGCTGTTTTTT. Its translation is CASSFFRDTGELFF.

This chain joins TRBV6-1 and TRBJ2-1, with 10 bases identical to TRBD2. CDR1 and CDR2 from the germline V gene are MNHNS and SASEGT. J lost 7 bases, V lost 7 bases, and 7 bases had no gene match. The CDR3 has 14 amino acids. Here the CDR3 reads CASIDLAGDNEQFF. DNA of the CDR3: TGTGCCAGCATAGATCTAGCGGGAGATAATGAGCAGTTCTTC.

The chain recombines TRBV28 with TRBJ1-1; D ambiguous. The CDR3 totals 12 residues. From germline, CDR1 is MDHEN and CDR2 SYDVKM. The V end was cut by 2 bases, the J end by 7 bases, with 8 bases between. The chain's CDR3 is CASSLGLYEAFF. In nucleotides, the CDR3 is TGTGCCAGCAGTTTAGGTCTGTATGAAGCTTTCTTT.

The chain couples TRBV9 to TRBJ1-4, with D perhaps TRBD1 (6 bases). Trimming took off 3 bases at V and 8 bases at J, with 14 bases between the two ends. Germline values: CDR1 SGDLS, CDR2 YYNGEE. This CDR3 has 14 residues. Here the CDR3 DNA reads TGTGCCAGCAGCGCCTCAGGGGTAGGGGAAAAACTGTTTTTT. Amino acids: CASSASGVGEKLFF.

The chain has TRBV30 and TRBJ2-3; D unresolved. There are 13 residues in the CDR3. The ends were cut back, 5 bases at V and 0 bases at J, with 9 bases in the middle. CDR1 is GTSNPN, CDR2 SVGIG, per germline (reference sequence). The CDR3 sequence is CAWDELSTDTQYF. The CDR3 DNA follows: TGTGCCTGGGACGAATTGAGCACAGATACGCAGTATTTT.

CDR3 bases: TGTGCCATTGCTCAGGGGATTAACTACGAGCAGTACTTC. Translated, it gives CAIAQGINYEQYF. The chain carries TRBV6-1 and TRBJ2-7, with D possibly being TRBD1 (6 bases). V gave up 10 bases and J gave up 3 bases, with 16 bases separating them. The CDR3 runs to 13 residues. Looked up from germline, CDR1 is MNHNS and CDR2 is SASEGT.

The chain combines TRBV29-1 with TRBJ2-7; D possibly corresponds to TRBD2 (5 bases). The germline V gene encodes CDR1 SQVTM and CDR2 ANQGSEA. V lost 5 bases, J lost 2 bases, and 16 bases lay in between. This CDR3 region has 14 residues. CDR3 amino acids: CSVIGGGLPYEQYF. The CDR3 DNA reads TGCAGCGTTATCGGCGGAGGATTACCCTACGAGCAGTACTTC.

The genes are TRBV13 and TRBJ2-7; TRBD1 aligns across 10 bases. Germline V lookup: CDR1 PRHDT, CDR2 FYEKMQ (reference sequence). The CDR3 length is 16 residues. Trimming cost V 5 bases and J 3 bases; bases outside gene matches: 10. The CDR3 here is CASSIKSGTGDYEQYF. The CDR3 DNA sequence: TGTGCCAGCAGCATAAAGTCCGGGACAGGGGACTACGAGCAGTACTTC.

The chain is built from TRBV11-2 and TRBJ1-1, with 7 nucleotides matching TRBD1. This CDR3 has 16 residues. V lost 8 bases, J lost 5 bases, and 17 bases stayed unmatched. In germline, CDR1 is SGHAT, CDR2 FQNNGV. For the CDR3, the DNA is TGTGCCAGCCGTTCCCGGCAGGCAGGGGGATGGACTGAAGCTTTCTTT. Encoded protein: CASRSRQAGGWTEAFF. Variable domain in full (rest from reference TRBV11-2 and TRBJ1-1): EAGVAQSPRYKIIEKRQSVAFWCNPISGHATLYWYQQILGQGPKLLIQFQNNGVVDDSQLPKDRFSAERLKGVDSTLKIQPAKLEDSAVYLCASRSRQAGGWTEAFFGQGTRLTVV.

The J gene is TRBJ1-2, the V gene TRBV7-2; the D gene is possibly TRBD1 (6 bases). This CDR3 comprises 14 residues. Germline V CDR1 and CDR2: SGHTA, FQGNSA. V lost 0 bases to trimming and J lost 4 bases, with 9 bases between them. CDR3 residues: CASSLAIQGYGYTF. The CDR3 DNA follows: TGTGCCAGCAGCTTAGCTATACAGGGCTATGGCTACACCTTC.

This clone was counted once. The chain links TRBV11-2 to TRBJ2-7; 10 positions match TRBD1. This CDR3 region has 16 residues. J lost 2 bases, V lost 1 base, and 5 bases had no gene match. The V gene's germline CDR1 is SGHAT and CDR2 FQNNGV. CDR3 nucleotide sequence: TGTGCCAGCAGCTTAGGTGCGGGACAGGGGACCTACGAGCAGTACTTC. As protein: CASSLGAGQGTYEQYF.

The genes are TRBV27 and TRBJ2-7; TRBD2 matches at 7 bases. The CDR3 sequence is 15 residues long. V was pared by 8 bases and J by 4 bases, with 14 bases of the junction left unmatched. The germline gives CDR1 MNHEY, CDR2 SMNVEV (reference sequence). The DNA of the CDR3 is TGTGCCAGCTCCCTAGGGGAGGGGATCGTTTACGAGCAGTACTTC. It codes for CASSLGEGIVYEQYF.

The gene calls are TRBV7-3 and TRBJ2-2; TRBD1 agrees at 10 bases. The CDR3 loop spans 16 amino acids. With V trimmed by 4 bases and J by 4 bases, 6 bases remained unmatched. Germline loops: CDR1 SGHTA, CDR2 FQGTGA. The CDR3 DNA sequence: TGTGCCAGCAGCTCTGTCGGGACAGGGGTCACCGGGGAGCTGTTTTTT. Residues: CASSSVGTGVTGELFF.